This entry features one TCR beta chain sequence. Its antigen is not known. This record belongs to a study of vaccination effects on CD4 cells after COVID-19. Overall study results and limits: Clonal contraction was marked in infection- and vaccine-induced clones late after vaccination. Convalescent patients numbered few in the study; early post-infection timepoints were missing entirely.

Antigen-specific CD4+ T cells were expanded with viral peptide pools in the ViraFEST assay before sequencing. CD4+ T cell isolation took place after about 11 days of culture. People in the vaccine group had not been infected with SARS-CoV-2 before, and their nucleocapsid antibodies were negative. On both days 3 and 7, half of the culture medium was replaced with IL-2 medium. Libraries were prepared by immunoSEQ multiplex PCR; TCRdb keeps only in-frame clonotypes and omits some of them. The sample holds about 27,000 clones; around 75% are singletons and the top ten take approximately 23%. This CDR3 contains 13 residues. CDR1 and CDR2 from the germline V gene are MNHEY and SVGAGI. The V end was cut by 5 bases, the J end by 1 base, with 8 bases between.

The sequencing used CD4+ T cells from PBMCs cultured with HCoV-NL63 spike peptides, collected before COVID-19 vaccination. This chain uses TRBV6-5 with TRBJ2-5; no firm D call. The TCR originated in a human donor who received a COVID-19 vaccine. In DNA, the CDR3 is TGTGCCAGCAGTAACGACTTCCAAGAGACCCAGTACTTC. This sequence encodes CASSNDFQETQYF.